This T cell receptor (beta chain) was recorded in a study of cytomegalovirus exposure and HLA in healthy donors. Vbeta (60) and Jbeta (13) primers were used in the PCR. Assay: immunoSEQ multiplex PCR; the TCRdb copy retains only in-frame clones and omits some. The data show about 190,000 clones, with about 80% seen just once and 2.1% held by the top ten. Germline assignment: CDR1 ENHRY and CDR2 SYGVKD. This CDR3 spans 17 amino acids. V was pared by 2 bases and J by 0 bases, with 14 bases between. Sequencing input: PBMCs. This chain connects TRBV10-3 to TRBJ1-5; D might be TRBD1 (6 bases). This TCR was recovered from a woman under 30 in good health and CMV-seropositive. The CDR3 spells CAISEPTGSYSNQPQHF. The CDR3 DNA reads as TGTGCCATCAGTGAGCCCACAGGGTCATATAGCAATCAGCCCCAGCATTTT.